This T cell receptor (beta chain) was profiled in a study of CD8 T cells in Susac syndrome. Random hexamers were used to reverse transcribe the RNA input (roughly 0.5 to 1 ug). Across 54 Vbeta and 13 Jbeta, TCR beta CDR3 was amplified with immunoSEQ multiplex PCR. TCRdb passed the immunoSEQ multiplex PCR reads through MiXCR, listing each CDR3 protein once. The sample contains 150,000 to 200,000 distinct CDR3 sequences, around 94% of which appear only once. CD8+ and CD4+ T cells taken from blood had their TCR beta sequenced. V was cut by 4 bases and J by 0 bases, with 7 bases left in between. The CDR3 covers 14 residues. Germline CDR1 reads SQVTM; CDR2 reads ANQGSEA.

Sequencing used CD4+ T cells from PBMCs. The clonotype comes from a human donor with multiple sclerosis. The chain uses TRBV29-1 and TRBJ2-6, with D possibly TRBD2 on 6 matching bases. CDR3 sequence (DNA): TGCAGCGTTGCCGGGGGCTCTGGGGCCAACGTCCTGACTTTC. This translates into CSVAGGSGANVLTF.